The clone carrying this T cell receptor (beta chain) was observed a few times. Its antigen remains unknown. The data are from a study of cytomegalovirus exposure and HLA in healthy donors. Study-level information: Of several hundred genotyped donors, approximately 80% clustered with self-reported Caucasian donors. Study findings and constraints: For most subjects, TCR beta sequences were reported to predict HLA-A and HLA-B alleles with accuracy. In a later analysis, CMV-associated beta chains were mostly HLA-associated, it appeared. Later analysis identified around 15,000 TCR beta sequences associated with HLA alleles, using a false discovery rate threshold of 0.05.

The CDR3 has 16 residues. The PCR used 60 Vbeta and 13 Jbeta primers. Repertoires were generated with immunoSEQ multiplex PCR, while TCRdb's copy carries only in-frame clones and drops some. This sample carries about 170,000 clones, around 62% of them seen once, and the ten largest clones take just under 3%. The chain recombines TRBV1 with TRBJ1-3. TRBV1 has pseudogene status. The receptor was derived from a man aged 40-50 years in good health and CMV-seronegative. The sequenced sample consisted of PBMCs. The chain's CDR3 is CTSNPLRGRAGNTIYF. In nucleotides, the CDR3 is TGCACCAGCAATCCTCTGAGGGGGAGGGCTGGAAACACCATATATTTT.